Sequencing of this TCR beta chain was carried out in a study of CD8 T cells in Susac syndrome. On the study more broadly: Among the Susac syndrome patients sequenced, five or six had active disease and under ten were in remission. Study-level results: Susac CD8+ clonal expansion peaked in TEMRA cells and active patients.

RNA in amounts of roughly 0.5 to 1 ug was reverse transcribed with random hexamers. MiXCR, run by TCRdb on the immunoSEQ multiplex PCR reads, gives a single entry per CDR3 protein. The sample carries approximately 120,000 distinct CDR3 sequences, just under 95% recorded once. A remark on this clonotype: Antigen specificity is unknown.

Recently defined diagnostic criteria for definite or probable disease were fulfilled by Susac syndrome patients. TEMRA cells were FACS-enriched and CD8+ and CD4+ T cells negatively isolated. The V gene's germline CDR1 is SNHLY and CDR2 FYNNEI. This CDR3 contains 14 residues. Between the trimmed V and J ends, which lost 4 bases and 0 bases, there was a span of 6 bases. The V call is TRBV2, the J call TRBJ2-2, with D uncertain. The sample was CD8+ T cells from PBMCs. The TCR originated in a human donor with Susac syndrome. In nucleotides, the CDR3 is TGTGCCAGCAGTGTTTCGGCGAACACCGGGGAGCTGTTTTTT. Residues: CASSVSANTGELFF.